The clone carrying this T cell receptor (beta chain) was seen only once. The data derive from a study of T cell responses to AZD1222 COVID-19 vaccine. Some clones are missing from TCRdb's copy, which holds only in-frame ones; the method was immunoSEQ multiplex PCR. Of about 140,000 clones in the sample, 85% to 95% are singletons; the top ten hold over 0.9%. The TCR sequence derives from an adult in good health. Sample: peripheral blood, taken on day 0 of MenACWY control vaccination.

Here the CDR3 reads CASSYSKTGWVYGYTF. In DNA, the CDR3 is TGTGCCAGCAGTTACTCGAAAACAGGTTGGGTCTATGGCTACACCTTC. The V gene is TRBV6-5, the J gene TRBJ1-2, with a weak D call TRBD1 (5 bases). Germline assignment: CDR1 MNHEY and CDR2 SVGAGI. Trimming took off 0 bases at V and 4 bases at J, with 15 bases between the two ends. The CDR3 is 16 residues long.